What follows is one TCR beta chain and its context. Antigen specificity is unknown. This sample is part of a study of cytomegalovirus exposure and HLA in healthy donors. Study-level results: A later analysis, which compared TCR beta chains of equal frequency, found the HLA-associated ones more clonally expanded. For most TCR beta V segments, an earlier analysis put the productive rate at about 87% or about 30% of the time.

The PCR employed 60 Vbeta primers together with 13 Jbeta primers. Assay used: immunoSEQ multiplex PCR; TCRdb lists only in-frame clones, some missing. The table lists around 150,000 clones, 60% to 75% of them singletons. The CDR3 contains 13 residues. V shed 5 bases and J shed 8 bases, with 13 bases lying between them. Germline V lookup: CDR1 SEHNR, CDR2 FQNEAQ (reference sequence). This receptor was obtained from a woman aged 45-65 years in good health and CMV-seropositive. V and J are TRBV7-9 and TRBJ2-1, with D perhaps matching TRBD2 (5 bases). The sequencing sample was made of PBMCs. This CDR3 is CASSLFGRDEQFF. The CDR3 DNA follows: TGTGCCAGCAGCCTGTTTGGGCGGGATGAGCAGTTCTTC. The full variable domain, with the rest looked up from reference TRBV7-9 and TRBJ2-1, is DTGVSQNPRHKITKRGQNVTFRCDPISEHNRLYWYRQTLGQGPEFLTYFQNEAQLEKSRLLSDRFSAERPKGSFSTLEIQRTEQGDSAMYLCASSLFGRDEQFFGPGTRLTVL.